These 19 T cell receptor beta chains were all obtained from the same sample, sequenced in a study of T cell therapy after organ transplantation. Time point given: 20-29 weeks after completion of therapy. Antigen specificity for these receptors is unknown. The table came from immunoSEQ multiplex PCR; TCRdb's copy has only in-frame clones and leaves some out. The table records some 17,000 clones, 85% of them present only once. The input for sequencing was CD8+ T cells from blood, taken after autologous CMV-specific T cell therapy. These receptor sequences come from a human patient who had received a solid organ transplant and had CMV disease. Some T cells may arise from the graft donor.

This chain uses TRBV5-6 with TRBJ1-1; unclear D gene. V dropped 0 bases and J dropped 1 base, with 7 bases sitting between them. This CDR3 is 14 amino acids long. Looked up from germline, CDR1 is SGHDT and CDR2 is YYEEEE. CDR3 coding DNA: TGTGCCAGCAGCTTGGTTAGGGCGAACACTGAAGCTTTCTTT. This encodes CASSLVRANTEAFF.

This chain joins TRBV6-1 and TRBJ2-1; the match to TRBD2 covers 8 bases. Per the germline V gene, CDR1 is MNHNS and CDR2 is SASEGT. After removal of 7 bases from V and 7 bases from J, the junction contained 12 bases not matched to a gene. The CDR3 length is 15 residues. The CDR3 sequence is CASNQAGEVGNEQFF. The CDR3 nucleotides read TGTGCCAGCAATCAAGCGGGAGAGGTTGGGAATGAGCAGTTCTTC.

This chain joins TRBV4-3 and TRBJ2-1; unclear D gene. This CDR3 region has 13 residues. Germline values: CDR1 LGHNA, CDR2 YSLEER. With 0 bases removed from V and 5 bases from J, the gap between germline ends came to 5 bases. CDR3 region: CASSQDFDNEQFF. The CDR3 DNA is TGCGCCAGCAGCCAAGACTTTGACAATGAGCAGTTCTTC.

V usage is TRBV16 and J usage is TRBJ1-2, with D perhaps TRBD1 (5 bases). The germline V and J ends were trimmed by 0 bases and 0 bases, with 11 bases remaining between them. The V gene's germline CDR1 is KGHSY and CDR2 FQNENV. The CDR3 loop spans 16 amino acids. CDR3 nucleotide sequence: TGTGCCAGCAGCCAATCTTTGACAGATCCTAACTATGGCTACACCTTC. It translates to CASSQSLTDPNYGYTF. The full variable domain, with the rest looked up from reference TRBV16 and TRBJ1-2, is GEEVAQTPKHLVRGEGQKAKLYCAPIKGHSYVFWYQQVLKNEFKFLISFQNENVFDETGMPKERFSAKCLPNSPCSLEIQATKLEDSAVYFCASSQSLTDPNYGYTFGSGTRLTVV.

CDR3 in amino acids: CSVEDWGEGNNEQFF. CDR3 nucleotide sequence: TGCAGCGTTGAAGATTGGGGAGAAGGAAACAATGAGCAGTTCTTC. The rearrangement links TRBV29-1 to TRBJ2-1; maybe TRBD2 (5 bases). V was pared by 0 bases and J by 5 bases, with 14 bases between. CDR1 is SQVTM and CDR2 is ANQGSEA in the germline V gene. The CDR3 has 15 amino acids.

A single count supports this clone. The chain carries TRBV9 and TRBJ1-2, with D unresolved. Germline V gene lookup returns CDR1 SGDLS and CDR2 YYNGEE. This CDR3 contains 14 residues. V was shortened by 4 bases and J by 5 bases, with 15 bases between the two germline ends. Here the CDR3 DNA reads TGTGCCAGCAGCCCGCAGAACGAACCTTATGGCTACACCTTC. This sequence encodes CASSPQNEPYGYTF.

CDR3 sequence (DNA): TGTGCCAGCAGCCAACCGGGACAGGCCAACTACAATGAGCAGTTCTTC. Residues: CASSQPGQANYNEQFF. The gene calls are TRBV4-2 and TRBJ2-1, with TRBD1 matching over 8 bases. Germline V gene data show CDR1 as LGHNA and CDR2 as YNFKEQ. This CDR3 comprises 16 residues. With V trimmed by 2 bases and J by 3 bases, 6 bases remained unmatched.

The chain joins TRBV30 to TRBJ1-1, with D maybe TRBD1 (5 bases). In germline, CDR1 is GTSNPN, CDR2 SVGIG (reference sequence). Trimming removed 0 bases at V and 4 bases at J, with 6 bases between. The CDR3 spans 12 residues. The DNA for the CDR3 is TGTGCCTGGAGTGTCGGGGGCACTGAAGCTTTCTTT. It encodes CAWSVGGTEAFF.

The rearrangement joins TRBV10-3 to TRBJ2-7; 9 bases line up with TRBD1. The germline CDR1 and CDR2 sequences are ENHRY and SYGVKD. This CDR3 has 13 residues. J gave up 5 bases and V 6 bases, and 5 bases lay outside the gene matches. Here the CDR3 reads CAIRGGQGNEQYF. In DNA, the CDR3 is TGTGCCATCAGGGGGGGACAGGGAAACGAGCAGTACTTC.

The chain has TRBV10-2 and TRBJ2-1; D unclear. V was cut by 4 bases and J by 5 bases, with 12 bases left in between. This CDR3 contains 14 residues. CDR1 is WSHSY, CDR2 SAAADI, per germline. CDR3: CASSVSRLNNEQFF. CDR3 nucleotides: TGCGCCAGCAGTGTCTCCAGGCTGAACAATGAGCAGTTCTTC.

This clone was seen only a few times. The chain combines TRBV30 with TRBJ1-1; D is unresolved. Germline CDR1 GTSNPN, CDR2 SVGIG (reference sequence). Between the trimmed V and J ends, which lost 0 bases and 3 bases, there was a span of 8 bases. This CDR3 comprises 13 residues. The CDR3 DNA is TGTGCCTGGAGTGTTCAGGATTACACTGAAGCTTTCTTT. Translation: CAWSVQDYTEAFF.

Only a few counts were recorded for this clone. This rearrangement joins TRBV6-4 to TRBJ2-2; TRBD1 matches 7 bases. Germline V lookup: CDR1 MRHNA, CDR2 SNTAGT. J lost 3 bases, V lost 5 bases, and 9 bases had no gene match. The CDR3 extends over 16 amino acids. The DNA of the CDR3 is TGTGCCAGCAGTCCGGCCGACAGGGACGACACCGGGGAGCTGTTTTTT. It yields the protein CASSPADRDDTGELFF.

The chain employs TRBV6-5 and TRBJ2-1, with D perhaps TRBD2 (5 bases). The CDR3 loop spans 14 amino acids. The germline V gene encodes CDR1 MNHEY and CDR2 SVGAGI. The V gene lost 4 bases and the J gene lost 7 bases, with 14 bases spanning the gap. CDR3 bases: TGTGCCAGCAGTTCCACCAACGAGGGAAATGAGCAGTTCTTC. Its translation: CASSSTNEGNEQFF.

The chain uses TRBV6-5 and TRBJ2-1, with D possibly being TRBD1 (6 bases). Germline values: CDR1 MNHEY, CDR2 SVGAGI. The ends were cut back, 2 bases at V and 0 bases at J, with 8 bases in the middle. CDR3 length equals 15 residues. In DNA, the CDR3 is TGTGCCAGCAGTTACATGGGGGCCTCCTACAATGAGCAGTTCTTC. The encoded protein is CASSYMGASYNEQFF.

The V and J genes are TRBV5-1 and TRBJ2-1; TRBD1 agrees at 8 bases. The CDR3 has 19 residues. V trimming: 4 bases; J trimming: 1 base; junction bases outside the gene matches: 16. CDR1 and CDR2 (germline): SGHRS, YFSETQ. DNA of the CDR3: TGCGCCAGCAGCCCGGGGACAGGAGTCCTAGGGATATCCTACAATGAGCAGTTCTTC. Protein product: CASSPGTGVLGISYNEQFF. Complete variable domain (other parts from reference TRBV5-1 and TRBJ2-1): KAGVTQTPRYLIKTRGQQVTLSCSPISGHRSVSWYQQTPGQGLQFLFEYFSETQRNKGNFPGRFSGRQFSNSRSEMNVSTLELGDSALYLCASSPGTGVLGISYNEQFFGPGTRLTVL.

The chain joins TRBV5-4 to TRBJ1-2; D perhaps matches TRBD1 (6 bases). The germline V and J ends were trimmed by 3 bases and 3 bases, with 15 bases remaining between them. The CDR3 covers 15 residues. Germline lookup yields CDR1 SGHNT and CDR2 YYREEE (reference sequence). The CDR3: CASSSFEGTHYGYTF. The CDR3 DNA follows: TGTGCCAGCAGCTCCTTCGAAGGGACACACTATGGCTACACCTTC.

J is TRBJ2-3 and V is TRBV27; 13 bases match TRBD2. Per the germline V gene, CDR1 is MNHEY and CDR2 is SMNVEV (reference sequence). Losses at the gene ends were 5 bases for V and 2 bases for J; bases not matched to a gene: 4. The CDR3 extends over 16 amino acids. The CDR3 reads CASSGTSGGATDTQYF. The CDR3 coding sequence is TGTGCCAGCAGTGGAACTAGCGGGGGGGCCACAGATACGCAGTATTTT.

The chain joins TRBV5-5 to TRBJ2-5, with D possibly TRBD2 on 6 matching bases. The germline gives CDR1 SGHKS, CDR2 YYEKEE (reference sequence). This CDR3 has 17 residues. V was trimmed by 0 bases and J by 2 bases, leaving 17 bases between them. The CDR3 sequence: CASSLGPPRGRQETQYF. The CDR3 coding sequence is TGTGCCAGCAGCTTGGGTCCCCCCCGGGGGAGGCAAGAGACCCAGTACTTC.

This clone qualifies as large. The chain links TRBV19 to TRBJ1-1; TRBD1 aligns across 9 bases. CDR1 is LNHDA and CDR2 is SQIVND in the germline V gene (reference sequence). V lost 5 bases and J lost 6; bases outside the gene matches: 13. This CDR3 contains 16 residues. CDR3 residues: CASSVPGQGMVSEAFF. The CDR3 nucleotides read TGTGCCAGTAGTGTCCCGGGACAGGGAATGGTCTCTGAAGCTTTCTTT. Full variable domain (missing parts from reference TRBV19 and TRBJ1-1): DGGITQSPKYLFRKEGQNVTLSCEQNLNHDAMYWYRQDPGQGLRLIYYSQIVNDFQKGDIAEGYSVSREKKESFPLTVTSAQKNPTAFYLCASSVPGQGMVSEAFFGQGTRLTVV.